This TCR beta chain came from a study of shared clonotypes between healthy human individuals. In the study overall: Three plates were used per donor for CD4 naive, three for CD4 memory, two for CD8 naive and one for CD8 memory.

In regard to this clone: The antigen remains unidentified.

Study results and limitations: Genetic and exposure-history diversity was limited by the small donor number. Naive subsets, compared against memory subsets, generally had larger estimated richness values.

CDR1 LNHDA and CDR2 SQIVND come from the germline V gene (reference sequence). The length of the CDR3 is 14 residues. The germline V and J ends were trimmed by 5 bases and 7 bases, with 15 bases remaining between them. Sequencing was performed with immunoSEQ multiplex PCR; in TCRdb, only in-frame clones are kept and a portion is missing. The sample records approximately 500,000 clones, 90% to 97% being singletons. The chain couples TRBV19 to TRBJ2-4; D is possibly TRBD1 or TRBD2 (5 bases each). Sequencing was performed on naive CD4+ T cells sorted from blood. Subset meaning: CD45RA+ positively selected. This TCR was sampled from a woman aged 25 to 39 in good health. The CDR3 DNA is TGTGCCAGTAGTGCCCCCGGGACGTGGAACATTCAGTACTTC. Translation: CASSAPGTWNIQYF.